This T cell receptor (beta chain) was recorded in a study of blood T cell repertoires in COVID-19. Across the whole study: Italy, Spain and the United States were the sources of the convalescent and acute COVID-19 samples. From T cells, B-cell-depleted T cells, or PBMCs came the material, which was cDNA or gDNA.

In the original analysis: Reference gene primers were amplified, and this amplification served to estimate nucleated cell counts. The data were produced by immunoSEQ multiplex PCR, yet TCRdb's version contains in-frame clones alone and is incomplete. The D gene and trimming were derived from the DNA, and the V and J assignments and clone size from that table. The sample holds around 110,000 clones; over 75% are singletons and the top ten take roughly 17%. This TCR was recovered from a man aged 60 to 69 with active or convalescent COVID-19. Specimen: peripheral blood.

The CDR3 reads CASTARGTDQETQYF. The DNA for the CDR3 is TGTGCCAGCACAGCTCGCGGGACAGATCAAGAGACCCAGTACTTC. The V call is TRBV25-1, the J call TRBJ2-5; D might be TRBD1 (7 bases). This CDR3 is 15 amino acids long. The germline gives CDR1 MGHDK, CDR2 SYGVNS. The V gene lost 7 bases and the J gene lost 2 bases, with 17 bases spanning the gap.